The next 3 T cell receptor beta chains were all read from a single sample in a study of regulatory T cells in long-lasting Graves disease. Assembly of TCR beta libraries relied on iRepertoire HTBI primers together with Arm-PCR of CDR3 regions. In TCRdb, the multiplex PCR reads were re-called with MiXCR into one record per CDR3 protein. The sample carries about 210,000 distinct CDR3 sequences, around 20% recorded once. Time point in this sample: newly diagnosed GD, antithyroid drugs for less than 3 months. Isolated PBMC RNA provided the starting material for the TCR library. These data are also associated with another study on T cells in Graves' hyperthyroidism and ophthalmopathy.

Specimen: peripheral blood mononuclear cells (PBMCs), collected at new diagnosis, from a patient treated with antithyroid drugs. These receptors all stem from a young woman with Graves disease.

This rearrangement joins TRBV6-5 to TRBJ1-4; 10 nucleotides line up with TRBD1. Per the germline V gene, CDR1 is MNHEY and CDR2 is SVGAGI. Germline trimming cut 2 bases from V and 8 bases from J; bases unmatched to any gene: 5. The CDR3 runs 15 residues. The CDR3 spells CASSYPSGQGEKLFF. DNA of the CDR3: TGTGCCAGCAGTTACCCCTCGGGACAGGGGGAAAAACTGTTTTTT.

This clonotype was counted at least ten times. The rearrangement uses TRBV29-1 and TRBJ2-7; 10 nucleotides line up with TRBD2. Germline V lookup: CDR1 SQVTM, CDR2 ANQGSEA. The CDR3 extends over 13 amino acids. V trimming: 7 bases; J trimming: 6 bases; junction bases outside the gene matches: 9. CDR3 sequence (DNA): TGCAGCGCCTCAGCGGGAGGGCAAAGCGAGCAGTACTTC. It yields the protein CSASAGGQSEQYF.

This clonotype was observed many times. V usage is TRBV28 and J usage is TRBJ2-7, with D possibly TRBD2 on 5 matching bases. The ends were cut back, 0 bases at V and 0 bases at J, with 9 bases in the middle. CDR1 and CDR2 from the germline V gene are MDHEN and SYDVKM. The CDR3 covers 15 residues. The CDR3 DNA reads as TGTGCCAGCAGTTTATGGGGAGTCGTCTCCTACGAGCAGTACTTC. Its translation: CASSLWGVVSYEQYF.